The 31 T cell receptor beta chains presented below share a single source sample, sequenced in a study of blood T cells in healthy people across ages (dated by TCRdb to between 2015 and 2017). The protocol used for the library was 5' RACE. The data were produced on an Illumina HiSeq 2500. A second PCR of roughly 7 to 11 cycles was performed with a sample-barcoded 5' primer and a J-beta primer mix. The public reads were reprocessed in TCRdb via fastp at Q25 and MiXCR, keeping in-frame beta chains. Rows merge per CDR3 protein into single entries with the most common DNA and genes. Recorded for this sample are about 640,000 distinct CDR3 sequences; roughly 31% of them occurred a single time. The top ten hold less than 20% of the sample. Sequenced: blood. The receptors shown here come from a woman older than 75 in good health.

This clonotype was picked up a small number of times. CDR3 coding DNA: TGTGCCAGCAGTGCTCCGGGACTACTACGTTGGGAGCAGTACTTC. Translation gives CASSAPGLLRWEQYF. This chain connects TRBV6-2 or TRBV6-3 to TRBJ2-7; 7 bases fit TRBD2. Germline CDR1 is MNHEY and CDR2 is SVGEGT. The CDR3 length is 15 residues. V trimming: 5 bases; J trimming: 7 bases; junction bases outside the gene matches: 14.

The chain carries TRBV4-1 and TRBJ1-1; 7 nucleotides match TRBD1. The CDR3 runs 15 residues. Per germline, CDR1 MGHRA and CDR2 YSYEKL. The J segment lost 4 bases and the V segment lost 3 bases, leaving 8 bases of the junction unmatched. CDR3 in amino acids: CASSQGRDRATEAFF. The CDR3 DNA follows: TGCGCCAGCAGCCAGGGGCGAGACAGGGCCACTGAAGCTTTCTTT.

There are many counts of this clonotype. The rearrangement uses TRBV30 and TRBJ2-1; TRBD2 is a possible D gene (6 bases). The germline V gene encodes CDR1 GTSNPN and CDR2 SVGIG (reference sequence). V was clipped by 5 bases and J by 0 bases, with 11 bases between them. This CDR3 has 14 residues. CDR3 protein: CAWRGGSSYNEQFF. Here the CDR3 DNA reads TGTGCCTGGCGTGGGGGGAGCTCCTACAATGAGCAGTTCTTC.

About this clonotype itself: This may be a read error: a much more frequent sequence differs by one nucleotide. The rearrangement joins TRBV5-1 to TRBJ2-1; 11 bases match TRBD2. V gave up 7 bases and J gave up 6 bases; unmatched junction bases: 6. The CDR3 has 14 residues. Germline V lookup: CDR1 SGHRS, CDR2 YFSETQ. The chain's CDR3 is CASATSGGANEQFF. CDR3 coding DNA: TGCGCCAGCGCCACTAGCGGGGGAGCCAATGAGCAGTTCTTC.

This clonotype was picked up many times. The rearrangement joins TRBV7-3 to TRBJ2-1, with D unresolved. The CDR3 has 17 amino acids. The V end was cut by 0 bases, the J end by 0 bases, with 12 bases between. Germline assignment: CDR1 SGHTA and CDR2 FQGTGA. The CDR3 DNA sequence: TGTGCCAGCAGCTTAACCTGGGCGGTTGGCTCCTACAATGAGCAGTTCTTC. Protein sequence: CASSLTWAVGSYNEQFF.

This clonotype was seen ten or more times. V usage is TRBV10-3 and J usage is TRBJ1-5; TRBD1 matches at 8 bases. The CDR3 contains 14 residues. Germline V gene lookup returns CDR1 ENHRY and CDR2 SYGVKD. J was trimmed by 6 bases and V by 4 bases; bases with no gene match: 5. CDR3 sequence: CAISGTGPGQPQHF. The CDR3 nucleotides are TGTGCCATCAGTGGGACAGGGCCAGGTCAGCCCCAGCATTTT.

The chain carries TRBV12-3 or TRBV12-4 and TRBJ2-3; the D call may be TRBD1 or TRBD2 (5 bases each). Between the trimmed V and J ends, which lost 3 bases and 4 bases, there was a span of 20 bases. This CDR3 is 17 amino acids long. CDR3: CASSFFTGRVRADTQYF. The CDR3 region has the DNA TGTGCCAGCAGTTTTTTTACGGGGCGGGTGAGAGCAGATACGCAGTATTTT.

In the case of this clonotype: A junction boundary mismatches the germline segment, possibly from a read error. This rearrangement joins TRBV29-1 to TRBJ1-1, with D perhaps matching TRBD1 (5 bases). Germline lookup yields CDR1 SQVTM and CDR2 ANQGSEA. The CDR3 has 15 amino acids. The CDR3 coding sequence is TGCAGCGTTTATCCCCCGGGACCGCGGAACACTGTAGCTTTCTTT. The encoded protein is CSVYPPGPRNTVAFF.

For this clonotype: A much more abundant neighbour one base away suggests this may be a read error. This chain connects TRBV29-1 to TRBJ1-4; D is unresolved. Germline assignment: CDR1 SQVTM and CDR2 ANQGSEA. This CDR3 is built from 11 residues. CDR3 nucleotides: TGCAGCGTTGGCAATAATGAAAAACGGTTTTTT. Translated: CSVGNNEKRFF. Full variable domain (rest looked up from reference TRBV29-1 and TRBJ1-4): SAVISQKPSRDICQRGTSLTIQCQVDSQVTMMFWYRQQPGQSLTLIATANQGSEATYESGFVIDKFPISRPNLTFSTLTVSNMSPEDSSIYLCSVGNNEKRFFGSGTQLSVL.

Notes on this clonotype: A much larger clone lies one base from this, so it may be a read error. The chain has TRBV20-1 and TRBJ2-3, with D possibly being TRBD1 or TRBD2 (6 bases each). Germline V gene lookup returns CDR1 DFQATT and CDR2 SNEGSKA (reference sequence). V lost 5 bases and J lost 2, with 17 bases in between. The CDR3 runs to 15 residues. In nucleotides, the CDR3 is TGCAGTGCTGGGCCCGAGTGGGGGGCCACAGATACGCAGTATTTT. It specifies CSAGPEWGATDTQYF.

In the case of this clonotype: Possible read error: a much larger clone is one base away. V is TRBV20-1 and J is TRBJ2-7; no reliable D call. Germline loops: CDR1 DFQATT, CDR2 SNEGSKA (reference sequence). V lost 6 bases, J lost 6 bases, and 15 bases lay in between. The CDR3 loop spans 12 amino acids. The CDR3 protein is CSATGRAREQYF. The CDR3 DNA follows: TGCAGTGCAACCGGAAGGGCCCGCGAGCAGTACTTC.

This clonotype has a single count. This sequence joins TRBV7-2 and TRBJ2-7; D is uncertain. V was clipped by 5 bases and J by 5 bases, with 16 bases between them. The CDR3 length is 14 residues. CDR1 and CDR2 from the germline V gene are SGHTA and FQGNSA. DNA of the CDR3: TGTGCCAGCAGCATGGCGAGATTAGCTCACGAGCAGTACGTC. It translates to CASSMARLAHEQYV.

The V and J genes are TRBV20-1 and TRBJ2-1, with 7 positions matching TRBD1. The CDR3 sequence is 14 residues long. The germline V gene encodes CDR1 DFQATT and CDR2 SNEGSKA (reference sequence). Unmatched junction bases numbered 7, after V lost 6 bases and J lost 2 bases. This CDR3 reads CSAQTGVAYNEQFF. CDR3 in DNA: TGCAGTGCGCAAACAGGGGTGGCCTACAATGAGCAGTTCTTC.

The CDR3 DNA reads TGTGCCAGCAAAACAGGGGAGGGATACAATGAGCAGTTCTTC. This translates into CASKTGEGYNEQFF. The J gene is TRBJ2-1, the V gene TRBV12-3 or TRBV12-4; D could derive from TRBD1 or TRBD2 (7 bases each). V was trimmed by 7 bases and J by 4 bases, leaving 14 bases between them. The length of the CDR3 is 14 residues.

As regards this clonotype: Being one base from a much bigger clone, this may be a read error. The chain uses TRBV29-1 and TRBJ1-2, with TRBD1 matching over 10 bases. The CDR3 length is 13 residues. The trim removed 4 bases at V and 10 bases at J, leaving 9 bases unmatched. Germline CDR1 reads SQVTM; CDR2 reads ANQGSEA. The CDR3 DNA reads as TGCAGCGTTGCGCGACAGGGGGCAGGAGACTACACCTTC. Its translation: CSVARQGAGDYTF.

The genes are TRBV20-1 and TRBJ2-5, with D possibly matching TRBD1 (6 bases). TRBJ2-7 explains the end of the DNA better; the J call may be wrong. Germline V gives CDR1 DFQATT, CDR2 SNEGSKA (reference sequence). The CDR3 contains 16 residues. Here the CDR3 DNA reads TGCAGTGCTAGTCAGGGGCGAGGGGGATTATCTGCCGAGCAGTACTTC. Translation gives CSASQGRGGLSAEQYF.

In its sample, this clonotype was seen many times. The genes are TRBV9 and TRBJ2-6; no clear D gene. Per the germline V gene, CDR1 is SGDLS and CDR2 is YYNGEE. The CDR3 has 11 residues. V dropped 7 bases and J dropped 5 bases, with 4 bases sitting between them. The CDR3 DNA sequence: TGTGCCAGCCTTAGGGCCAACGTCCTGACTTTC. Translated: CASLRANVLTF.

In this sample, this clonotype turned up many times. A single base separates this from a much larger clone, so it may be a read error. V usage is TRBV6-5 and J usage is TRBJ2-5; TRBD1 might be the D (5 bases). In germline, CDR1 is MNHEY, CDR2 SVGAGI. CDR3 length: 15 residues. Trimming cost V 0 bases and J 11 bases, with 19 bases left between them. CDR3 residues: CASSYSMETENEQYF. The CDR3 coding sequence is TGTGCCAGCAGTTACTCGATGGAGACAGAGAATGAGCAGTACTTC.

This clonotype showed up many times. The genes are TRBV5-4 and TRBJ2-1; the D call may be TRBD1 or TRBD2 (5 bases each). Per the germline V gene, CDR1 is SGHNT and CDR2 is YYREEE (reference sequence). The CDR3 extends over 16 amino acids. The V end was cut by 4 bases, the J end by 0 bases, with 14 bases between. This CDR3 is CASSPLGVSSYNEQFF. CDR3 in DNA: TGTGCCAGCAGCCCTTTGGGGGTGAGCTCCTACAATGAGCAGTTCTTC.

Written as DNA, the CDR3 is TGTGCCTGGAGTGCCGATGAAGGGGAGCTGTTTTTT. Translating gives CAWSADEGELFF. The genes are TRBV30 and TRBJ2-2; D uncertain. V was trimmed by 1 base and J by 8 bases, leaving 8 bases between them. CDR1 is GTSNPN and CDR2 is SVGIG in the germline V gene (reference sequence). The CDR3 has 12 amino acids.

The table lists this clonotype with many counts. V gene TRBV29-1 combines with J gene TRBJ2-1; D is perhaps TRBD1 (5 bases). Looked up from germline, CDR1 is SQVTM and CDR2 is ANQGSEA. V was cut by 1 base and J by 6 bases, with 19 bases left in between. The CDR3 contains 16 residues. The CDR3: CSVEGIKGKLGNEQFF. The CDR3 region has the DNA TGCAGCGTTGAAGGTATAAAGGGGAAATTGGGCAATGAGCAGTTCTTC.

A note on this clonotype: At one of its ends the junction is not consistent with the germline gene, which may arise from a read error. V is TRBV4-3 and J is TRBJ1-4, with D maybe TRBD1 (5 bases). The CDR3 is 14 amino acids. Germline CDR1 LGHNA, CDR2 YSLEER. The CDR3 is CASSQGGVNEKQFF. CDR3 DNA sequence: TGCGCCAGCAGCCAAGGAGGGGTCAATGAAAAACAGTTTTTT.

This clonotype was counted at least ten times. The rearrangement joins TRBV20-1 to TRBJ2-3; 10 positions agree with TRBD2. Germline CDR1 and CDR2: DFQATT and SNEGSKA (reference sequence). The CDR3 runs 15 residues. The V gene end was trimmed by 8 bases and the J gene end by 5 bases; junction bases not matched to a gene: 13. CDR3 protein: CSPLGRTSGGDTQYF. CDR3 nucleotide sequence: TGCAGTCCCTTGGGGAGGACTAGCGGAGGAGATACGCAGTATTTT.

This clonotype occurred many times. CDR3 sequence (DNA): TGTGCCACCAGTGCCGCGGAGGGATCCGGCTACACCTTC. As protein: CATSAAEGSGYTF. The chain is built from TRBV24-1 and TRBJ1-2; D unclear. The CDR3 is 13 residues long. V lost 5 bases to trimming and J lost 8 bases, with 14 bases between them. Germline loops: CDR1 KGHDR, CDR2 SFDVKD.

This sequence joins TRBV7-9 and TRBJ1-2, with D perhaps TRBD1 (5 bases). Germline CDR1 is SEHNR and CDR2 is FQNEAQ (reference sequence). The CDR3 sequence is 16 residues long. V was trimmed by 3 bases and J by 4 bases, leaving 18 bases between them. DNA for the CDR3: TGTGCCAGCAGCTTTCGTCGGGCCAGGGAAACCTATGGCTACACCTTC. Encoded protein: CASSFRRARETYGYTF.

This clonotype showed up just a few times. This chain joins TRBV7-9 and TRBJ1-1; D call uncertain. The CDR3 sequence is 15 residues long. The V gene's germline CDR1 is SEHNR and CDR2 FQNEAQ (reference sequence). The V gene lost 10 bases and the J gene lost 8 bases, with 26 bases spanning the gap. The CDR3 coding sequence is TGTGCCATCTTCTATAATCGAGAGGGTCCAGAAGAAGCTTTCTTT. Translation: CAIFYNREGPEEAFF. Full variable domain (missing parts from reference TRBV7-9 and TRBJ1-1): DTGVSQNPRHKITKRGQNVTFRCDPISEHNRLYWYRQTLGQGPEFLTYFQNEAQLEKSRLLSDRFSAERPKGSFSTLEIQRTEQGDSAMYLCAIFYNREGPEEAFFGQGTRLTVV.

For this clonotype: The junction differs from germline at one of its ends, possibly a read error. V gene TRBV7-2 combines with J gene TRBJ2-1; TRBD2 aligns across 9 bases. The germline gives CDR1 SGHTA, CDR2 FQGNSA. The CDR3 runs to 17 residues. CDR3 amino acids: CVSSLVSGGRLRNEQFF. In DNA, the CDR3 is TGTGTCAGCAGCTTAGTTAGCGGGGGACGGTTGAGGAATGAGCAGTTCTTC. Full variable domain (remainder filled in from reference TRBV7-2 and TRBJ2-1): GAGVSQSPSNKVTEKGKDVELRCDPISGHTALYWYRQSLGQGLEFLIYFQGNSAPDKSGLPSDRFSAERTGGSVSTLTIQRTQQEDSAVYLCVSSLVSGGRLRNEQFFGPGTRLTVL.

CDR3 sequence (DNA): TGTGCCAGCAGTTTCCCAGGGGAGGGGGGCACTGAAGCTTTCTTT. Amino acid sequence: CASSFPGEGGTEAFF. The J gene is TRBJ1-1, the V gene TRBV6-6; tentatively, D is TRBD1 (6 bases). Trimming left V 4 bases short and J 4 bases short, with 16 bases between. CDR1 and CDR2 from the germline V gene are MNHNY and SVGAGI (reference sequence). The CDR3 consists of 15 residues.

The chain carries TRBV6-1 and TRBJ2-3, with a weak D call TRBD2 (5 bases). Trimming took off 3 bases at V and 8 bases at J, with 9 bases between the two ends. The CDR3 has 12 amino acids. Germline V gene sequence: CDR1 MNHNS, CDR2 SASEGT. The CDR3 protein is CASSEDCGTQYF. The CDR3 DNA reads TGTGCCAGCAGTGAGGACTGCGGTACGCAGTATTTT.

J is TRBJ1-2 and V is TRBV20-1, with D tentatively TRBD1 (6 bases). Germline loops: CDR1 DFQATT, CDR2 SNEGSKA (reference sequence). There are 15 residues in the CDR3. With 5 bases removed from V and 1 base from J, the gap between germline ends came to 17 bases. Here the CDR3 reads CSAEDSGSSNYGYTF. In DNA form, the CDR3 reads TGCAGTGCTGAGGACAGCGGATCAAGTAACTATGGCTACACCTTC.

This clonotype appeared a few times. The rearrangement uses TRBV5-1 and TRBJ1-2; TRBD1 matches at 7 bases. Germline trimming cut 3 bases from V and 8 bases from J; bases unmatched to any gene: 7. Germline V gene lookup returns CDR1 SGHRS and CDR2 YFSETQ. The CDR3 is 13 residues long. CDR3 nucleotide sequence: TGCGCCAGCAGCTACATGGACAGGTTCGGCTACACCTTC. As protein: CASSYMDRFGYTF.